These 15 T cell receptor beta chains originate from one sample sequenced in a study of T cell responses to AZD1222 COVID-19 vaccine. Clones were sequenced by immunoSEQ multiplex PCR, and TCRdb holds only the in-frame ones, with some missing. The sample shows over 120,000 clones, roughly 90% of them seen only once. Sequencing was performed on peripheral blood, taken 28 days after the second dose of the MenACWY control vaccine. These receptors were obtained from an adult who received the MenACWY meningococcal vaccine as a control.

The V call is TRBV24-1, the J call TRBJ2-1; 15 bases map to TRBD2. Germline lookup yields CDR1 KGHDR and CDR2 SFDVKD. V was pared by 3 bases and J by 8 bases, with 4 bases of the junction left unmatched. This CDR3 is 16 amino acids long. CDR3 sequence (DNA): TGTGCCACCAGTGATAGGACTAGCGGGGGGGCCCATGAGCAGTTCTTC. This encodes CATSDRTSGGAHEQFF.

In nucleotides, the CDR3 is TGCGCCAGCAGCCAAGGGGAGCCGCGGCTCAGCACAGATACGCAGTATTTT. It specifies CASSQGEPRLSTDTQYF. The chain has TRBV4-1 and TRBJ2-3; TRBD2 might be the D (5 bases). CDR3 length: 17 residues. Per germline, CDR1 MGHRA and CDR2 YSYEKL. The V and J ends lost 1 base and 0 bases respectively, with 14 bases between them.

The chain joins TRBV4-2 to TRBJ1-3; D not certain. The germline V gene has CDR1 LGHNA and CDR2 YNFKEQ. This CDR3 spans 15 amino acids. V shed 1 base and J shed 2 bases, with 9 bases lying between them. The CDR3 nucleotides are TGTGCCAGCAGCCAAGTTTTGGGAGCTGGAAACACCATATATTTT. This codes for CASSQVLGAGNTIYF.

The chain carries TRBV13 and TRBJ1-1, with 7 bases lining up with TRBD1. The trim removed 4 bases at V and 4 bases at J, leaving 3 bases unmatched. The CDR3 has 13 residues. Germline V gene data show CDR1 as PRHDT and CDR2 as FYEKMQ (reference sequence). The CDR3 nucleotides are TGTGCCAGCAGCTCCAGGGGGAGCACTGAAGCTTTCTTT. It codes for CASSSRGSTEAFF.

This CDR3 is CASSFDSLYSPLHF. CDR3 sequence (DNA): TGTGCCAGTAGTTTCGACAGTCTTTATTCACCCCTCCACTTT. The J gene is TRBJ1-6, the V gene TRBV19; D possibly corresponds to TRBD1 (5 bases). CDR1 is LNHDA and CDR2 is SQIVND in the germline V gene (reference sequence). V shed 5 bases and J shed 8 bases, with 13 bases lying between them. The CDR3 contains 14 residues.

The genes are TRBV10-3 and TRBJ2-7; the match to TRBD1 covers 9 bases. After removal of 5 bases from V and 6 bases from J, the junction contained 2 bases not matched to a gene. The germline gives CDR1 ENHRY, CDR2 SYGVKD. The CDR3 sequence is 12 residues long. CDR3 bases: TGTGCCATCAGTCGGGACAGGGCCGAGCAGTACTTC. Encoded protein: CAISRDRAEQYF.

J is TRBJ1-1 and V is TRBV3-1 (or the pseudogene TRBV3-2); perhaps TRBD1 as D (6 bases). This CDR3 is built from 14 residues. Trimming cost V 3 bases and J 2 bases, with 10 bases left between them. From germline, CDR1 is LGHDT and CDR2 YNNKEL (reference sequence). DNA of the CDR3: TGTGCCAGCAGCCAGTCCGGGGGCAACACTGAAGCTTTCTTT. Its protein product is CASSQSGGNTEAFF.

The chain couples TRBV11-3 to TRBJ2-1, with D maybe TRBD2 (6 bases). This CDR3 has 15 amino acids. The V end lost 2 bases, the J end lost 9 bases, and 17 bases lay between the germline ends. CDR1 SGHNT and CDR2 YENEEA come from the germline V gene. For the CDR3, the DNA is TGTGCCAGCAGCTTACGTGCGGGACCGGGTGGTGAGCAGTTCTTC. This gives the protein CASSLRAGPGGEQFF.

The rearrangement uses TRBV11-3 and TRBJ2-2; 15 nucleotides match TRBD2. V lost 7 bases to trimming and J lost 4 bases; unmatched junction nucleotides: 13. The CDR3 contains 19 residues. In germline, CDR1 is SGHNT, CDR2 YENEEA. Here the CDR3 DNA reads TGTGCCAGCAACCCGAGGGGGGGACTAGCGGGAGGAGTCACCGGGGAGCTGTTTTTT. Its protein is CASNPRGGLAGGVTGELFF.

This chain joins TRBV11-3 and TRBJ2-7; TRBD1 is a possible D gene (6 bases). The ends were cut back, 3 bases at V and 4 bases at J, with 13 bases in the middle. CDR3 length equals 14 residues. Germline V gene data show CDR1 as SGHNT and CDR2 as YENEEA. The chain's CDR3 is CASSFGGGGYEQYF. CDR3 sequence (DNA): TGTGCCAGCAGCTTTGGGGGCGGAGGATACGAGCAGTACTTC.

J is TRBJ2-7 and V is TRBV5-1; possibly TRBD1 for D (6 bases). V dropped 0 bases and J dropped 1 base, with 11 bases sitting between them. CDR3 length: 15 residues. CDR1 and CDR2 (germline): SGHRS, YFSETQ. In nucleotides, the CDR3 is TGCGCCAGCAGCTTGGCCGGGACACCGTCCTACGAGCAGTACTTC. Amino acid sequence: CASSLAGTPSYEQYF.

V usage is TRBV28 and J usage is TRBJ1-4; no definite D call. With 3 bases removed from V and 4 bases from J, the gap between germline ends came to 9 bases. Germline CDR1 reads MDHEN; CDR2 reads SYDVKM. The CDR3 extends over 14 amino acids. The CDR3 sequence is CASSFADGNEKLFF. The CDR3 nucleotides are TGTGCCAGCAGTTTTGCTGACGGTAATGAAAAACTGTTTTTT.

The chain employs TRBV28 and TRBJ1-5, with 8 bases lining up with TRBD1. The V and J ends lost 4 bases and 0 bases, in that order; junction bases with no gene match: 8. Looked up from germline, CDR1 is MDHEN and CDR2 is SYDVKM. The CDR3 runs 17 residues. CDR3 sequence (DNA): TGTGCCAGCAGTTCGTGGACAGGGACTTATAGCAATCAGCCCCAGCATTTT. Protein product: CASSSWTGTYSNQPQHF.

The rearrangement uses TRBV2 and TRBJ2-1; 9 bases are a match to TRBD2. CDR3 length equals 11 residues. Germline CDR1 SNHLY, CDR2 FYNNEI. Unmatched junction bases numbered 7, after V lost 7 bases and J lost 15 bases. The CDR3 DNA sequence: TGTGCCAGCAATCCTAGCGGGACGCCGTTCTTC. Translation gives CASNPSGTPFF.

In this sample, this clone turned up a few times. V gene TRBV4-3 combines with J gene TRBJ1-1; no clear D. The ends were cut back, 3 bases at V and 5 bases at J, with 13 bases in the middle. The CDR3 spans 14 residues. Germline CDR1 is LGHNA and CDR2 is YSLEER. The CDR3 coding sequence is TGCGCCAGCAGCCACTCGACGATGGATACTGAAGCTTTCTTT. It is translated as CASSHSTMDTEAFF.